Listed below are T cell receptor beta chains from one sample, sequenced in a study of blood T cell repertoires in COVID-19. TCRdb keeps only in-frame clones here, not all; method: immunoSEQ multiplex PCR. The sample lists some 98,000 clones, approximately 79% occurring once. Sequenced: peripheral blood. The receptor source for this set is a man between 70 and 80 years old with active or convalescent COVID-19. The CDR3 runs from the conserved cysteine through the conserved F or W. A D gene is named only where the DNA matches it firmly.

D gene: TRBD1
J gene: TRBJ1-1
V gene: TRBV29-1
CDR3 protein: CSVVGTVTEAFF

D gene: -
J gene: TRBJ1-2
V gene: TRBV27
CDR3 protein: CASRSLSGGYTF

D gene: TRBD1
J gene: TRBJ1-6
V gene: TRBV27
CDR3 protein: CASSYDRGTSPLHF

D gene: -
J gene: TRBJ1-5
V gene: TRBV21-1
CDR3 protein: CATRVFQNQPQHF

D gene: -
J gene: TRBJ1-1
V gene: TRBV24-1
CDR3 protein: CATADRDGEAFF

D gene: -
J gene: TRBJ2-2
V gene: TRBV5-1
CDR3 protein: CASTRDFNTGELFF

D gene: -
J gene: TRBJ1-1
V gene: TRBV19
CDR3 protein: CASSGLPGTEAFF

D gene: TRBD1
J gene: TRBJ1-1
V gene: TRBV6-5
CDR3 protein: CASTRQGPAGEAFF

D gene: -
J gene: TRBJ2-5
V gene: TRBV4-1
CDR3 protein: CASSQGLVVETQYF

D gene: -
J gene: TRBJ1-1
V gene: TRBV7-2
CDR3 protein: CASSLSRGNTEAFF

D gene: TRBD2
J gene: TRBJ2-3
V gene: TRBV6-2/TRBV6-3
CDR3 protein: CASSHTTRGGRTDTQYF

D gene: TRBD2
J gene: TRBJ2-5
V gene: TRBV4-1
CDR3 protein: CASSQVAGGPETQYF

D gene: -
J gene: TRBJ2-3
V gene: TRBV7-2
CDR3 protein: CSSSLVVSGLSSTDTQYF

D gene: -
J gene: TRBJ2-7
V gene: TRBV7-9
CDR3 protein: CASSFGFRSGEQYF

D gene: -
J gene: TRBJ2-2
V gene: TRBV29-1
CDR3 protein: CSGRTMNTGELFF

D gene: -
J gene: TRBJ1-2
V gene: TRBV9
CDR3 protein: CASSVVRGGYTF

D gene: -
J gene: TRBJ1-4
V gene: TRBV7-8
CDR3 protein: CASNKGRTDEKLFF

D gene: -
J gene: TRBJ2-5
V gene: TRBV15
CDR3 protein: CATSRGLEETQYF

D gene: -
J gene: TRBJ2-7
V gene: TRBV10-1
CDR3 protein: CASTSEQYF

D gene: TRBD1
J gene: TRBJ1-6
V gene: TRBV6-6
CDR3 protein: CASSPRDRGSSPLHF

D gene: TRBD1
J gene: TRBJ2-1
V gene: TRBV27
CDR3 protein: CASSLGGQGTNEQFF

D gene: TRBD1
J gene: TRBJ1-2
V gene: TRBV11-2
CDR3 protein: CASRHTTGEWEGYTF

D gene: -
J gene: TRBJ1-1
V gene: TRBV2
CDR3 protein: CASGGGFYTEAFF

D gene: -
J gene: TRBJ2-7
V gene: TRBV5-8
CDR3 protein: CASSFGQNYEQYF

D gene: -
J gene: TRBJ2-5
V gene: TRBV2
CDR3 protein: CASSRPGTATQETQYF

D gene: TRBD1
J gene: TRBJ1-4
V gene: TRBV7-3
CDR3 protein: CASPTPGQGYEKLFF

D gene: -
J gene: TRBJ1-6
V gene: TRBV3-1/TRBV3-2
CDR3 protein: CASSSGQNNSPLHF

D gene: -
J gene: TRBJ2-7
V gene: TRBV7-9
CDR3 protein: CASSPTGGLAPYEQYF

D gene: TRBD1
J gene: TRBJ2-7
V gene: TRBV6-5
CDR3 protein: CASSYSVGQGAYEQYF

D gene: TRBD1
J gene: TRBJ1-6
V gene: TRBV11-2
CDR3 protein: CASSLRDRGEWNDNSPLHF

D gene: -
J gene: TRBJ1-5
V gene: TRBV29-1
CDR3 protein: CSVATGVNQPQHF

D gene: TRBD2
J gene: TRBJ2-1
V gene: TRBV28
CDR3 protein: CASSGLAGGQSSYNEQFF

D gene: TRBD2
J gene: TRBJ2-5
V gene: TRBV3-1/TRBV3-2
CDR3 protein: CASSPPGGETQYF

D gene: -
J gene: TRBJ1-4
V gene: TRBV11-3
CDR3 protein: CASSPGGRTNEKLFF

D gene: -
J gene: TRBJ2-6
V gene: TRBV4-2
CDR3 protein: CASSQMELGRGSGANVLTF

D gene: -
J gene: TRBJ2-5
V gene: TRBV6-2/TRBV6-3
CDR3 protein: CASSYSRGKEETQYF

D gene: TRBD1
J gene: TRBJ1-5
V gene: TRBV30
CDR3 protein: CAWSGTGESQPQHF

D gene: -
J gene: TRBJ1-4
V gene: TRBV3-1/TRBV3-2
CDR3 protein: CASSQDRTDDNEKLFF

D gene: TRBD2
J gene: TRBJ2-3
V gene: TRBV12-5
CDR3 protein: CASGAGLAGSTDTQYF

D gene: TRBD1
J gene: TRBJ2-1
V gene: TRBV10-3
CDR3 protein: CAITRTGSNEQFF

D gene: -
J gene: TRBJ2-1
V gene: TRBV11-2
CDR3 protein: CASSLELSSYNEQFF

D gene: -
J gene: TRBJ1-6
V gene: TRBV6-5
CDR3 protein: CASSYEQVGGSPLHF

D gene: TRBD1
J gene: TRBJ1-1
V gene: TRBV5-4
CDR3 protein: CASSPRTGTTMNTEAFF

D gene: -
J gene: TRBJ1-6
V gene: TRBV4-3
CDR3 protein: CASSQYVGGKNSPLHF

D gene: -
J gene: TRBJ1-4
V gene: TRBV3-1/TRBV3-2
CDR3 protein: CASSQVGSTNEKLFF

D gene: TRBD1
J gene: TRBJ2-7
V gene: TRBV24-1
CDR3 protein: CATSRQGAVTYEQYF

D gene: -
J gene: TRBJ2-6
V gene: TRBV10-3
CDR3 protein: CAISSTSGANVLTF

D gene: TRBD1
J gene: TRBJ1-1
V gene: TRBV11-3
CDR3 protein: CASSLAGQGNTEAFF

D gene: -
J gene: TRBJ2-3
V gene: TRBV11-2
CDR3 protein: CASSSSLEDTQYF

D gene: TRBD1
J gene: TRBJ1-6
V gene: TRBV5-8
CDR3 protein: CASSLEGATSPLHF

D gene: TRBD2
J gene: TRBJ2-1
V gene: TRBV13
CDR3 protein: CASSLAPQTSGYNEQFF

D gene: -
J gene: TRBJ1-1
V gene: TRBV5-4
CDR3 protein: CASSLEMGGIAEAFF

D gene: TRBD1
J gene: TRBJ1-6
V gene: TRBV6-5
CDR3 protein: CASSSTGAYNSPLHF

D gene: -
J gene: TRBJ1-1
V gene: TRBV6-5
CDR3 protein: CASSYHRVGTEAFF

D gene: -
J gene: TRBJ2-1
V gene: TRBV14
CDR3 protein: CASSQVRGNEQFF

D gene: -
J gene: TRBJ2-1
V gene: TRBV4-3
CDR3 protein: CASSQYHRDLEFF